The rows below give T cell receptor beta chains drawn from one sample of a study of T cell clones after liver transplantation. Clones were sequenced by immunoSEQ multiplex PCR, and TCRdb holds only the in-frame ones, with some missing. Seen here are some 23,000 clones, 55% to 70% observed once, and the top ten hold approximately 2.9%. The source was CD4+ T cells from blood, collected before liver transplant. These receptors originate from a human donor who received a liver transplant. Both conserved end residues are part of each CDR3. Each record gives: V gene, J gene, D gene, CDR3 length, clone size, CDR3 protein, CDR3 DNA. D genes are given only for firm matches. Size is stated for part of the rows, as once, few or many counts, or as a class when the clone is expanded.

>TRBV7-9|TRBJ1-1|TRBD1|12|NA
CASGQGATEAFF
TGTGCCAGCGGGCAGGGGGCCACTGAAGCTTTCTTT
>TRBV9|TRBJ2-1|NA|15|NA
CASSPGGLTASEQFF
TGTGCCAGCAGCCCTGGGGGCCTTACGGCCAGTGAGCAGTTCTTC
>TRBV6-5|TRBJ2-1|NA|14|NA
CASSYEEGTAEQFF
TGTGCCAGCAGTTACGAAGAAGGGACGGCTGAGCAGTTCTTC
>TRBV6-5|TRBJ1-3|NA|16|NA
CASSYARLSSGNTIYF
TGTGCCAGCAGTTACGCCCGCTTGAGCTCTGGAAACACCATATATTTT
>TRBV30|TRBJ1-6|TRBD1|14|few
CAWSVPGGNSPLHF
TGTGCCTGGAGTGTTCCAGGGGGGAATTCACCCCTCCACTTT
>TRBV5-1|TRBJ2-1|NA|15|NA
CASSLEFAEAGEQFF
TGCGCCAGCAGCTTGGAATTTGCGGAGGCAGGTGAGCAGTTCTTC
>TRBV15|TRBJ2-1|NA|13|NA
CATSRDGSREQFF
TGTGCCACCAGCAGAGACGGCTCTCGTGAGCAGTTCTTC
>TRBV19|TRBJ2-1|NA|16|NA
CASSKGGGRAYNEQFF
TGTGCCAGTAGTAAGGGGGGCGGCCGAGCCTACAATGAGCAGTTCTTC
>TRBV19|TRBJ1-3|NA|15|NA
CASSIGDSSGNTIYF
TGTGCCAGTAGTATCGGAGACAGCTCTGGAAACACCATATATTTT
>TRBV18|TRBJ1-1|NA|13|few
CASSPQLNTEAFF
TGTGCCAGCTCACCACAGCTGAACACTGAAGCTTTCTTT
>TRBV11-2|TRBJ2-3|NA|12|NA
CASSSSTDTQYF
TGTGCCAGCAGCTCTAGCACAGATACGCAGTATTTT
>TRBV5-4|TRBJ2-7|NA|14|NA
CASSHPQASYEQYF
TGTGCCAGCAGCCATCCCCAGGCCAGCTACGAGCAGTACTTC
>TRBV19|TRBJ2-7|NA|14|NA
CASSTQGGGTEQYF
TGTGCCAGTAGTACGCAGGGGGGGGGCACCGAGCAGTACTTC